Below are 16 T cell receptor beta chains sequenced from a single sample in a study of shared clonotypes between healthy human individuals. Assay used: immunoSEQ multiplex PCR; TCRdb lists only in-frame clones, some missing. Of roughly 2,500,000 clones listed, approximately 94% are singletons. The sequenced material came from naive CD4+ T cells from PBMCs. Subset indicated: CD45RA+ positively selected. The receptors were sampled from a man aged 18 to 30 in good health. Some clones in this sample may be carry-over from other donors' samples.

V is TRBV29-1 and J is TRBJ2-1; the match to TRBD2 covers 11 bases. The CDR3 sequence is 17 residues long. In germline, CDR1 is SQVTM, CDR2 ANQGSEA. V lost 6 bases, J lost 0 bases, and 10 bases stayed unmatched. CDR3 in amino acids: CSVATSGTASSYNEQFF. CDR3 DNA sequence: TGCAGCGTGGCGACTAGCGGGACCGCGAGCTCCTACAATGAGCAGTTCTTC.

Only one count was recorded for this clone. The rearrangement links TRBV19 to TRBJ2-7; 7 nucleotides agree with TRBD2. The CDR3 has 15 residues. From germline, CDR1 is LNHDA and CDR2 SQIVND (reference sequence). Losses at the gene ends were 3 bases for V and 3 bases for J; bases not matched to a gene: 8. In DNA form, the CDR3 reads TGTGCCAGTAGTATCCGGGGACTACCGAACTACGAGCAGTACTTC. This gives the protein CASSIRGLPNYEQYF.

This chain connects TRBV18 to TRBJ2-4; a possible D gene is TRBD1 (5 bases). Germline V CDR1 and CDR2: KGHSH, LQKENI. The CDR3 length is 15 residues. Trimming took off 0 bases at V and 10 bases at J, with 16 bases between the two ends. The CDR3 here is CASSPPDTSKTIQYF. CDR3 coding DNA: TGTGCCAGCTCACCACCGGACACCTCTAAAACGATTCAGTACTTC.

The chain employs TRBV4-1 and TRBJ2-1; the match to TRBD2 covers 14 bases. Germline V gives CDR1 MGHRA, CDR2 YSYEKL. V was pared by 1 base and J by 2 bases, with 1 base of the junction left unmatched. This CDR3 contains 17 residues. The CDR3 DNA reads TGCGCCAGCAGCCAAGGGACTAGCGGGAGGCCCTACAATGAGCAGTTCTTC. Amino acid sequence: CASSQGTSGRPYNEQFF.

Comment on this clone: Relative to the germline gene, one junction end is altered; a read error may explain this. The J gene is TRBJ2-1, the V gene TRBV7-9, with D maybe TRBD2 (6 bases). Germline V gene data show CDR1 as SEHNR and CDR2 as FQNEAQ (reference sequence). CDR3 length: 17 residues. CDR3 DNA: TGTGCCGGCAGCTTGATGAAAGCGGGTCCTTCTTACAATGAGCAGTTCTTC. Its translation: CAGSLMKAGPSYNEQFF.

J is TRBJ2-3 and V is TRBV5-5, with TRBD2 matching 7 bases. This CDR3 has 15 amino acids. Germline assignment: CDR1 SGHKS and CDR2 YYEKEE (reference sequence). The junction had 6 bases not matched to a gene; V was cut back by 2 bases and J by 3 bases. The CDR3 loop reads CASSLLAPLTDTQYF. The DNA for the CDR3 is TGTGCCAGCAGCTTACTAGCGCCACTGACAGATACGCAGTATTTT.

V is TRBV27 and J is TRBJ2-1; the match to TRBD2 covers 9 bases. The V gene end was trimmed by 4 bases and the J gene end by 4 bases; junction bases not matched to a gene: 17. The CDR3 is made up of 19 amino acids. Germline CDR1 is MNHEY and CDR2 is SMNVEV (reference sequence). The CDR3 is CASSSAAPISGRRYNEQFF. In nucleotides, the CDR3 is TGTGCCAGCAGTTCCGCGGCCCCCATTAGCGGGAGAAGATACAATGAGCAGTTCTTC.

This rearrangement joins TRBV5-1 to TRBJ2-5; the D gene could be TRBD1 or TRBD2 (5 bases each). V was clipped by 3 bases and J by 1 base, with 13 bases between them. Germline V CDR1 and CDR2: SGHRS, YFSETQ. The CDR3 contains 15 residues. As DNA, the CDR3 is TGCGCCAGCAGCTCGCTCCGAGGGGTCCAAGAGACCCAGTACTTC. This sequence encodes CASSSLRGVQETQYF.

The chain joins TRBV2 to TRBJ2-7; D is possibly TRBD2 (5 bases). Germline CDR1 reads SNHLY; CDR2 reads FYNNEI. The CDR3 is 14 residues long. Between the trimmed V and J ends, which lost 6 bases and 3 bases, there was a span of 15 bases. DNA of the CDR3: TGTGCCAGCAGGCCCGGACGGGATTTCTACGAGCAGTACTTC. It encodes CASRPGRDFYEQYF.

The chain joins TRBV11-2 to TRBJ1-2, with D unresolved. The CDR3 extends over 14 amino acids. Germline CDR1 SGHAT, CDR2 FQNNGV. Between the trimmed V and J ends, which lost 0 bases and 4 bases, there was a span of 9 bases. The CDR3 loop reads CASSLDPVFYGYTF. In DNA form, the CDR3 reads TGTGCCAGCAGCTTAGACCCAGTCTTCTATGGCTACACCTTC.

This clone was detected only once. The chain carries TRBV11-2 and TRBJ2-7; 10 positions match TRBD2. Germline trimming cut 5 bases from V and 3 bases from J; bases unmatched to any gene: 7. This CDR3 has 15 amino acids. Germline lookup yields CDR1 SGHAT and CDR2 FQNNGV. The DNA of the CDR3 is TGTGCCAGCAGCCTCTCTGCTAGCGGGAGCTACGAGCAGTACTTC. It specifies CASSLSASGSYEQYF.

Note on this clone: Other nucleotide sequences from this sample produce the same CDR3. This sequence joins TRBV6-5 and TRBJ2-1; D ambiguous. The CDR3 length is 13 residues. CDR1 is MNHEY, CDR2 SVGAGI, per germline. V lost 2 bases to trimming and J lost 7 bases, with 9 bases between them. The CDR3 DNA sequence: TGTGCCAGCAGTTACCCGGGTAGTAATGAGCAGTTCTTC. It translates to CASSYPGSNEQFF.

This clone was seen a few times. This rearrangement joins TRBV5-1 to TRBJ1-1; a weak D match, TRBD1 (6 bases). There are 14 residues in the CDR3. Germline CDR1 reads SGHRS; CDR2 reads YFSETQ. V gave up 4 bases and J gave up 4 bases, with 14 bases separating them. The CDR3 DNA sequence: TGCGCCAGCAGCACAAACAGGGTCGGCACTGAAGCTTTCTTT. Residues: CASSTNRVGTEAFF. Full variable domain (outside the CDR3, taken from reference TRBV5-1 and TRBJ1-1): KAGVTQTPRYLIKTRGQQVTLSCSPISGHRSVSWYQQTPGQGLQFLFEYFSETQRNKGNFPGRFSGRQFSNSRSEMNVSTLELGDSALYLCASSTNRVGTEAFFGQGTRLTVV.

The sample holds one count of this clone. V usage is TRBV12-5 and J usage is TRBJ2-7; no clear D gene. Germline V gene sequence: CDR1 LGHNT, CDR2 FRNRAP. V was cut by 0 bases and J by 5 bases, with 8 bases left in between. The CDR3 consists of 13 residues. CDR3 sequence reads: CASGLVGTHEQYF. In nucleotides, the CDR3 is TGTGCTAGTGGTTTGGTGGGTACCCACGAGCAGTACTTC.

The V gene is TRBV29-1, the J gene TRBJ2-3, with unresolved D. Germline V gene data show CDR1 as SQVTM and CDR2 as ANQGSEA. The V end lost 7 bases, the J end lost 4 bases, and 6 bases lay between the germline ends. The CDR3 is made up of 10 amino acids. CDR3 nucleotide sequence: TGCAGCGGACGCTCAGATACGCAGTATTTT. As protein: CSGRSDTQYF.

Remarks on this clone: This sample also contains other DNA sequences that code for the same CDR3. The chain uses TRBV9 and TRBJ2-1; weak D call: TRBD2 (5 bases). Germline lookup yields CDR1 SGDLS and CDR2 YYNGEE. V lost 0 bases, J lost 6 bases, and 10 bases lay in between. The CDR3 has 14 amino acids. In DNA form, the CDR3 reads TGTGCCAGCAGCGTAGCCCCCCGGGGCAATGAGCAGTTCTTC. Its protein is CASSVAPRGNEQFF.